These T cell receptor beta chains were read from a single sample in a study of shared clonotypes between healthy human individuals. Clones were read by immunoSEQ multiplex PCR, and TCRdb kept only the in-frame ones, dropping some. The sample has roughly 720,000 clones; roughly 87% are singletons. Sequencing was carried out using memory CD8+ T cells from PBMCs. The receptors shown here come from a man aged 18 to 29 in good health. Some clones in this sample may be carry-over from other donors' samples. Each CDR3 is given with its conserved first and last residue. A D gene is named only where the DNA matches it firmly. Size is stated for part of the rows, as once, few or many counts, or as a class when the clone is expanded.

j_call d_call v_call clone_size cdr3_aa cdr3_nt
TRBJ2-7 TRBD2 TRBV27 . CASRGGMEQYF TGTGCCAGCAGGGGGGGGATGGAGCAGTACTTC
TRBJ2-6 . TRBV2 . CASSEAPGYSGANVLTF TGTGCCAGCAGTGAAGCCCCAGGGTACTCTGGGGCCAACGTCCTGACTTTC
TRBJ2-3 TRBD1 TRBV6-4 . CASSEGGQGRYTQYF TGTGCCAGCAGTGAGGGGGGACAGGGAAGATATACGCAGTATTTT
TRBJ2-7 TRBD2 TRBV9 . CASSLAGGLGEQYF TGTGCCAGCAGCCTGGCGGGAGGCCTAGGCGAGCAGTACTTC
TRBJ1-1 . TRBV28 few CASKLVRNTEAFF TGTGCCAGCAAATTAGTGAGGAACACTGAAGCTTTCTTT
TRBJ2-5 . TRBV6-5 . CASSYSSRVGTQYF TGTGCCAGCAGTTACTCCTCCAGGGTTGGGACCCAGTACTTC
TRBJ2-5 TRBD2 TRBV4-1 once CASSHLQRLAGGETQYF TGCGCCAGCAGCCATCTGCAGAGACTAGCGGGAGGAGAGACCCAGTACTTC
TRBJ2-7 TRBD2 TRBV7-9 . CASSIKLAGGPHEQYF TGTGCCAGCAGCATTAAGCTAGCGGGAGGACCTCACGAGCAGTACTTC
TRBJ2-3 TRBD2 TRBV10-3 . CAISDLAGYAIDTQYF TGTGCCATCAGTGACCTAGCGGGATACGCCATAGATACGCAGTATTTT
TRBJ2-7 TRBD1 TRBV7-8 . CASSQDPTGGPYEQYF TGTGCCAGCAGCCAAGACCCCACAGGGGGCCCTTACGAGCAGTACTTC
TRBJ1-4 TRBD1 TRBV11-2 . CASSLFDREEEKLFF TGTGCCAGCAGCCTCTTCGACAGGGAGGAGGAAAAACTGTTTTTT
TRBJ2-6 . TRBV27 . CASSFSGANVLTF TGTGCCAGCAGTTTTTCCGGGGCCAACGTCCTGACTTTC
TRBJ2-7 TRBD2 TRBV19 . CASSIPRAGVREQYF TGTGCCAGTAGTATACCACGAGCGGGAGTGAGGGAGCAGTACTTC
TRBJ2-6 . TRBV5-4 . CASSLGGQGSNVLTF TGTGCCAGCAGCTTGGGGGGCCAGGGTTCCAACGTCCTGACTTTC
TRBJ2-1 . TRBV4-2 once CASSQVGLQSSYNEQFF TGTGCCAGCAGCCAGGTGGGACTGCAAAGCTCCTACAATGAGCAGTTCTTC
TRBJ2-1 TRBD1 TRBV19 few CASILTTGGARNEQFF TGTGCCAGTATCCTGACGACAGGGGGCGCGCGGAATGAGCAGTTCTTC
TRBJ2-1 TRBD1 TRBV7-9 . CASRSLLLSRDRQDNEQFF TGTGCCAGCAGGTCTCTCCTCCTGTCCCGGGACAGACAAGACAATGAGCAGTTCTTC
TRBJ2-7 . TRBV4-3 . CASSQDQAGGYEQYF TGCGCCAGCAGCCAAGATCAGGCAGGGGGGTACGAGCAGTACTTC
TRBJ2-7 . TRBV27 . CASSPVRLVHEQYF TGTGCCAGCAGTCCAGTTCGGCTGGTCCACGAGCAGTACTTC
TRBJ2-5 . TRBV4-1 . CASSQISARKYQETQYF TGCGCCAGCAGCCAAATAAGCGCCCGCAAGTACCAAGAGACCCAGTACTTC
TRBJ2-2 TRBD2 TRBV5-1 . CASSLAMLAGAYTGELFF TGCGCCAGCAGCTTGGCCATGTTAGCGGGAGCGTACACCGGGGAGCTGTTTTTT
TRBJ1-4 TRBD1 TRBV5-5 . CASSLKDRGLSTNEKLFF TGTGCCAGCAGCTTGAAAGACAGGGGGCTTTCGACTAATGAAAAACTGTTTTTT
TRBJ2-7 . TRBV29-1 once CSVEDPEQGDEQYF TGCAGCGTTGAAGATCCGGAACAGGGCGACGAGCAGTACTTC
TRBJ2-1 TRBD2 TRBV9 . CASSVGREGYNEQFF TGTGCCAGCAGCGTAGGTAGGGAGGGCTACAATGAGCAGTTCTTC
TRBJ2-4 . TRBV11-2 . CASSLGYSSENIQYF TGTGCCAGCAGCTTAGGATACAGCAGCGAAAACATTCAGTACTTC
TRBJ2-1 . TRBV6-6 . CASSPLGENNEQFF TGTGCCAGCAGTCCACTAGGCGAAAACAATGAGCAGTTCTTC
TRBJ1-1 . TRBV4-3 . CASSQGTFNTEAFF TGCGCCAGCAGCCAAGGAACGTTCAACACTGAAGCTTTCTTT
TRBJ2-1 . TRBV9 once CASSVIRDNEQFF TGTGCCAGCAGCGTTATCCGGGACAATGAGCAGTTCTTC
TRBJ2-3 . TRBV6-6 . CASSYYGVVDTQYF TGTGCCAGCAGTTATTATGGGGTAGTGGATACGCAGTATTTT
TRBJ1-1 . TRBV2 . CASTREERVVEAFF TGTGCCAGCACTCGGGAAGAGAGAGTGGTTGAAGCTTTCTTT
TRBJ2-5 . TRBV29-1 . CSVRGLGHEGTQYF TGCAGCGTGAGGGGTCTGGGCCATGAAGGGACCCAGTACTTC
TRBJ2-1 TRBD1 TRBV28 few CASSSQGEAYNEQFF TGTGCCAGCAGTTCACAGGGGGAGGCCTACAATGAGCAGTTCTTC
TRBJ1-1 . TRBV5-1 . CASSSHSGGNTEAFF TGCGCCAGCAGCTCCCATTCGGGGGGGAACACTGAAGCTTTCTTT
TRBJ2-1 TRBD2 TRBV30 . CACRTDRTSGRFFRNEQFF TGTGCCTGTAGGACGGATCGCACTAGCGGGAGGTTTTTCAGGAATGAGCAGTTCTTC
TRBJ2-1 . TRBV10-3 . CAISESFGGVSSYNEQFF TGTGCCATCAGTGAGTCATTCGGGGGAGTTAGCTCCTACAATGAGCAGTTCTTC
TRBJ1-5 TRBD1 TRBV27 . CASSEDRGGQPQHF TGTGCCAGCAGTGAGGACAGGGGTGGACAGCCCCAGCATTTT
TRBJ2-1 TRBD2 TRBV27 . CASSPTSGRIPPSSYNEQFF TGTGCCAGCAGTCCGACTAGCGGGAGGATTCCCCCAAGCTCCTACAATGAGCAGTTCTTC
TRBJ1-4 . TRBV28 . CASEDRLVTTNEKLFF TGTGCCAGCGAGGACCGACTAGTGACAACTAATGAAAAACTGTTTTTT
TRBJ1-1 TRBD1 TRBV11-2 . CASSFIQGSTEAFF TGTGCCAGCAGCTTTATACAGGGGAGCACTGAAGCTTTCTTT
TRBJ1-1 . TRBV9 few CASSVEGLNTEAFF TGTGCCAGCAGCGTTGAGGGGCTGAACACTGAAGCTTTCTTT
TRBJ2-2 . TRBV6-5 . CASSYGPDTGELFF TGTGCCAGCAGTTACGGGCCCGACACCGGGGAGCTGTTTTTT
TRBJ2-1 TRBD2 TRBV13 . CASSLGPLAGSSYNEQFF TGTGCCAGCAGCTTAGGCCCGCTAGCGGGAAGCTCCTACAATGAGCAGTTCTTC
TRBJ2-5 TRBD1 TRBV15 . CATSRDRQGLVETQYF TGTGCCACCAGCAGAGATCGACAGGGTTTGGTAGAGACCCAGTACTTC
TRBJ2-7 . TRBV27 . CASSLAGYEQYF TGTGCCAGCAGTTTGGCAGGCTACGAGCAGTACTTC
TRBJ2-7 . TRBV29-1 . CSAFTETYEQYF TGCAGCGCTTTCACTGAGACCTACGAGCAGTACTTC
TRBJ2-7 . TRBV1 . CTSSQDIGTEQYF TGCACCAGCAGCCAAGATATAGGGACCGAGCAGTACTTC
TRBJ1-5 . TRBV6-1 few CASTGPYNQPQHF TGTGCCAGCACGGGACCTTACAATCAGCCCCAGCATTTT
TRBJ2-1 TRBD2 TRBV2 . CASSYGLAEYNEQFF TGTGCCAGCAGTTATGGACTAGCGGAGTACAATGAGCAGTTCTTC
TRBJ2-7 TRBD1 TRBV7-6 . CASSLTGAYEQYF TGTGCCAGCAGCTTGACAGGGGCCTACGAGCAGTACTTC